This is a list of T cell receptor beta chains from one sample in a study of cytomegalovirus exposure and HLA in healthy donors. The table came from immunoSEQ multiplex PCR; TCRdb's copy has only in-frame clones and leaves some out. The sample includes about 160,000 clones, approximately 80% of them seen just once. Input material: PBMCs. The origin of the receptors is a boy aged 2-15 years in good health and CMV-seronegative. Each CDR3 is given with its conserved first and last residue. Fields, in order: CDR3 DNA, CDR3 protein, V gene, J gene, D gene, clone size. A D gene is named only where the DNA matches it firmly. Clone size appears in some rows only: once, few, many, or a class for an expanded clone.

cdr3_nt: TGCGCCAGCAGCCCCGGACTAGCGGGATACGAGCAGTACTTC
cdr3_aa: CASSPGLAGYEQYF
v_call: TRBV5-1
j_call: TRBJ2-7
d_call: TRBD2
clone_size: .

cdr3_nt: TGTGCCAGCTCCCCCCCCGACGGGGGTGGCTACACCTTC
cdr3_aa: CASSPPDGGGYTF
v_call: TRBV6-5
j_call: TRBJ1-2
d_call: .
clone_size: .

cdr3_nt: TGCGCCAGCAGCTTGGGGCACGTCTATGGCTACACCTTC
cdr3_aa: CASSLGHVYGYTF
v_call: TRBV5-1
j_call: TRBJ1-2
d_call: .
clone_size: once

cdr3_nt: TGTGCCAGCAGTGAGGTGGTAGCGGGAGTTGCAGATACGCAGTATTTT
cdr3_aa: CASSEVVAGVADTQYF
v_call: TRBV6-1
j_call: TRBJ2-3
d_call: TRBD2
clone_size: .

cdr3_nt: TGTGCCAGCAGCGTAGGAGGGGGCGCGAACACTGAAGCTTTCTTT
cdr3_aa: CASSVGGGANTEAFF
v_call: TRBV9
j_call: TRBJ1-1
d_call: TRBD1
clone_size: once

cdr3_nt: TGTGCCAGCGGCAGGGACTCTGGGGCCAACGTCCTGACTTTC
cdr3_aa: CASGRDSGANVLTF
v_call: TRBV6-5
j_call: TRBJ2-6
d_call: .
clone_size: .

cdr3_nt: TGTGCCAGCAGTACTGGTGGGGGGATCTCTGGAAACACCATATATTTT
cdr3_aa: CASSTGGGISGNTIYF
v_call: TRBV7-8
j_call: TRBJ1-3
d_call: .
clone_size: .

cdr3_nt: TGTGCCAGCAGCGTAGAATTATCCGGGGAGCTGTTTTTT
cdr3_aa: CASSVELSGELFF
v_call: TRBV9
j_call: TRBJ2-2
d_call: .
clone_size: .

cdr3_nt: TGTGCCACCAGCAAAGGGGGCTCACCCCTCCACTTT
cdr3_aa: CATSKGGSPLHF
v_call: TRBV15
j_call: TRBJ1-6
d_call: TRBD1
clone_size: once

cdr3_nt: TGTGCCAGCAGTCGACAGGGCGGGTGGTACGAGCAGTACTTC
cdr3_aa: CASSRQGGWYEQYF
v_call: TRBV27
j_call: TRBJ2-7
d_call: TRBD1
clone_size: .